This T cell receptor beta chain appears in the sequencing data of a study of cytomegalovirus exposure and HLA in healthy donors. The CDR3 is 17 residues long. V lost 3 bases, J lost 4 bases, and 16 bases lay in between. Germline V gene sequence: CDR1 SGHDN, CDR2 FVKESK. With respect to this clone: Its target is not known.

The PCR contained 60 Vbeta and 13 Jbeta primers. Some clones are missing from TCRdb's copy, which holds only in-frame ones; the method was immunoSEQ multiplex PCR. The table records about 140,000 clones, 75% to 85% of them present only once. Study-level points and caveats: The study found most TCR sequences rare, yet found some public TCRs in many donors. TCR beta chains associated with HLA were, in a later analysis, more clonally expanded than equally common others. Per a prior analysis, the majority of TCR beta V segments were productive roughly 87% or roughly 30% of the time. Later on, a genetic analysis was performed. It linked a missense variant in DCLRE1C with V- and J-gene trimming of TCR beta.

The chain uses TRBV14 and TRBJ2-6; D is possibly TRBD2 (5 bases). Sequencing was carried out using PBMCs. The receptor's source is a female donor in good health and CMV-seropositive. In DNA, the CDR3 is TGTGCCAGCAGCCAGGGTCGGAGCGGACCCGGGGCCAACGTCCTGACTTTC. Its protein is CASSQGRSGPGANVLTF.